The TCR beta chain described here comes from a study of T cell changes during pregnancy in multiple sclerosis. Assay: immunoSEQ multiplex PCR; the TCRdb copy retains only in-frame clones and omits some. The sample lists around 60,000 clones, roughly 89% occurring once. For this clone: The junction does not match germline at one end; this may be a read error.

The length of the CDR3 is 13 residues. Germline assignment: CDR1 SNHLY and CDR2 FYNNEI. The sample here was peripheral blood, taken in the second trimester of pregnancy. The V call is TRBV2, the J call TRBJ1-4, with D tentatively TRBD1 (5 bases). This receptor was obtained from a female donor with multiple sclerosis, enrolled in a pregnancy study. CDR3 in amino acids: CASLEFSPGGWIF. The CDR3 DNA follows: TGTGCCAGCCTAGAATTTTCCCCGGGGGGGTGGATTTTT.